This TCR beta chain appears in the sequencing data of a study of read filtering for tumor transcriptome and immune sequencing. At the level of the study: The cohort had roughly 16 men and some 13 women aged roughly 47 to 85, mean about 66 years.

The library was built from around 400 ng RNA with molecular barcoded adaptors for alpha/delta and beta/gamma chains. Using its own MiXCR run on the reads, TCRdb lists one record per CDR3 protein. The sample lists more than 20,000 distinct CDR3 sequences; about 20% were seen once. The germline V gene encodes CDR1 DFQATT and CDR2 SNEGSKA (reference sequence). The CDR3 length is 13 residues. V was clipped by 3 bases and J by 5 bases, with 13 bases between them. The TCR comes from a donor aged 40 or over with multiple myeloma. This chain connects TRBV20-1 to TRBJ2-5, with D possibly being TRBD1 or TRBD2 (6 bases each). Material for sequencing was a population of CD138-negative cells sorted from bone marrow. CDR3 residues: CSASSGARETQYF. DNA of the CDR3: TGCAGTGCTAGCTCGGGGGCGCGGGAGACCCAGTACTTC.